This paragraph covers one TCR beta chain sequence. The assay was immunoSEQ multiplex PCR, and TCRdb's table has in-frame clones only and misses some. The sample includes 200,000 to 300,000 clones, approximately 86% of them seen just once. Clinical history as reported by participants underpinned cohort assignment. Donors in Cohort 3 who had recovered were those with two negative PCRs, healthcare professional clearance, or resolution of their symptoms. CDR1 and CDR2 from the germline V gene are MDHEN and SYDVKM. CDR3 length: 19 amino acids. Trimming at V came to 3 bases and at J to 4 bases, leaving 18 bases not matched to a gene. This specimen belongs to a study of blood T cell repertoires in COVID-19. Study-wide context: Acute and convalescent COVID-19 specimens originated in the United States, Italy and Spain. PBMCs, B-cell-depleted T cells, or T cells provided the cDNA or gDNA that made up the material.

The sample taken for sequencing was PBMCs or T cells enriched from blood (not recorded which). The receptor was derived from a woman younger than 35 who had recovered from COVID-19. The chain carries TRBV28 and TRBJ1-5, with TRBD1 matching over 7 bases. The DNA for the CDR3 is TGTGCCAGCAGTTTTTTGGACCCTTACGGGGACAGAGCTAATCAGCCCCAGCATTTT. It specifies CASSFLDPYGDRANQPQHF.